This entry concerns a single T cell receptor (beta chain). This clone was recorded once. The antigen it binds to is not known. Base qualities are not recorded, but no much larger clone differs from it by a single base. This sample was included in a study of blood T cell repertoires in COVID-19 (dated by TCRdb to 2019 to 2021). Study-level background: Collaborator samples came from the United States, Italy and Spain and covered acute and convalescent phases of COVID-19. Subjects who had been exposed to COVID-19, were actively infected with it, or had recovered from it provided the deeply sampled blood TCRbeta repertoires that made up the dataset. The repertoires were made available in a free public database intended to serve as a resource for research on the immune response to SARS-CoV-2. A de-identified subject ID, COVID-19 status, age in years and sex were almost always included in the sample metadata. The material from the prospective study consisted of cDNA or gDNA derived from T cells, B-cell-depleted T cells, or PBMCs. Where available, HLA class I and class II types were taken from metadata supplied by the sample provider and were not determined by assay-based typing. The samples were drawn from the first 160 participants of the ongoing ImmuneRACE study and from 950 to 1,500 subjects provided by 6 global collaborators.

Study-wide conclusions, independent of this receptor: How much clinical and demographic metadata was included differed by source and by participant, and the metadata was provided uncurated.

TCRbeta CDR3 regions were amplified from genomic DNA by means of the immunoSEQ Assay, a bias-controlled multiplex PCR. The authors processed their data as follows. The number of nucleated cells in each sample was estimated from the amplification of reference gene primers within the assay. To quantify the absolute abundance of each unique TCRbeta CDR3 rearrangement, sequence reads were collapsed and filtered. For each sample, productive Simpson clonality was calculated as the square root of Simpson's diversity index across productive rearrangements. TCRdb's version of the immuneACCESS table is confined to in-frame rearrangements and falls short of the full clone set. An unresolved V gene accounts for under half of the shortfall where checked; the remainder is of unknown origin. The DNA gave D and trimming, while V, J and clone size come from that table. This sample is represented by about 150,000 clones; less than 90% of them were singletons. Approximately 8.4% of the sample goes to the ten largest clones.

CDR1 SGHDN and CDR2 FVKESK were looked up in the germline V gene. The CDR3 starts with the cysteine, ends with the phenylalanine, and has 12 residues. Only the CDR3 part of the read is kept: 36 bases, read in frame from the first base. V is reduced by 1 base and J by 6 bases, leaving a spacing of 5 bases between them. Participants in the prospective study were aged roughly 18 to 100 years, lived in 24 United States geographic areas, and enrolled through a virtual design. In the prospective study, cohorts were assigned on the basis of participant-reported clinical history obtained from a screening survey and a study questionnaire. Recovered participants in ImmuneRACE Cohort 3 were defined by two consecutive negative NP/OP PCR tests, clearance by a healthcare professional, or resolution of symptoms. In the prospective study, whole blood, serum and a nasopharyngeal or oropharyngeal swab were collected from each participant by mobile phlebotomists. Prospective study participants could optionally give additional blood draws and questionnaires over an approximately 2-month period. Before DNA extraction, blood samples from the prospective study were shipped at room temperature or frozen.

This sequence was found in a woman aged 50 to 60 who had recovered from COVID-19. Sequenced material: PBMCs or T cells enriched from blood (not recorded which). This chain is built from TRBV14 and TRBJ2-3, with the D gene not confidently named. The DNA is TGTGCCAGCAGCCAAGCCCCGGATACGCAGTATTTT. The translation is CASSQAPDTQYF.